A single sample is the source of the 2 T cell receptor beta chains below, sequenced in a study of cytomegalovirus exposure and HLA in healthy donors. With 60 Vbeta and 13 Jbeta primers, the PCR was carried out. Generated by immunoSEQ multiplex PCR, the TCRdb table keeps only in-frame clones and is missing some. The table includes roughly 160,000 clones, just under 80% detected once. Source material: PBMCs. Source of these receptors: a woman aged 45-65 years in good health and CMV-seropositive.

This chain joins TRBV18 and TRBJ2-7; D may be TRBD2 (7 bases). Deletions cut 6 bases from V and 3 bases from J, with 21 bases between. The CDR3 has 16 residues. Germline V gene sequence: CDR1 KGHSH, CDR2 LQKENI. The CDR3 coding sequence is TGTGCCAGCTCCCGGAGCGGGACACAGTTAATCTACGAGCAGTACTTC. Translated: CASSRSGTQLIYEQYF.

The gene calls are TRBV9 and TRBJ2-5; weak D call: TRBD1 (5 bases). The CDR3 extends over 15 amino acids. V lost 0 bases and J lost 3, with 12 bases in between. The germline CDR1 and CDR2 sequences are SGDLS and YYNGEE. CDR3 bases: TGTGCCAGCAGCGTAGCCGCAGGGCCCGAAGAGACCCAGTACTTC. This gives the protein CASSVAAGPEETQYF. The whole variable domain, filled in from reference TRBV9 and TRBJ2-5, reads DSGVTQTPKHLITATGQRVTLRCSPRSGDLSVYWYQQSLDQGLQFLIQYYNGEERAKGNILERFSAQQFPDLHSELNLSSLELGDSALYFCASSVAAGPEETQYFGPGTRLLVL.